These 15 T cell receptor beta chains share one sample of origin, sequenced in a study of T cells in Graves' hyperthyroidism and ophthalmopathy. RNA transcripts yielded amplified TCR beta CDR3 regions. RT-PCR in the first round (using the HTBI primer set) targeted the TCR CDR3. TCRdb called the multiplex PCR reads again in MiXCR, with one record for every CDR3 protein. This sample yields about 360,000 distinct CDR3 sequences, of which approximately 19% are seen a single time; 3.7% belongs to the top ten. Sequenced material: blood. These TCRs come from a woman aged 18-29 years with Graves' hyperthyroidism.

Ten or more counts support this clonotype. The genes are TRBV30 and TRBJ1-2; unclear D gene. The CDR3 has 12 amino acids. Trimming stripped 4 bases from V and 3 bases from J, with 9 bases between. Germline V CDR1 and CDR2: GTSNPN, SVGIG (reference sequence). The CDR3 here is CAWKKGDYGYTF. CDR3 DNA: TGTGCCTGGAAAAAGGGAGACTATGGCTACACCTTC.

At least ten counts were recorded for this clonotype. The rearrangement uses TRBV30 and TRBJ1-2; 11 bases line up with TRBD1. The junction had 6 bases not matched to a gene; V was cut back by 2 bases and J by 7 bases. Germline V gene sequence: CDR1 GTSNPN, CDR2 SVGIG (reference sequence). The length of the CDR3 is 14 residues. CDR3 sequence reads: CAWSWTGGITGYTF. CDR3 bases: TGTGCCTGGAGTTGGACAGGGGGCATCACTGGCTACACCTTC.

This clonotype has ten or more counts. The V and J genes are TRBV6-4 and TRBJ1-2; a possible D gene is TRBD1 (6 bases). Germline V gene data show CDR1 as MRHNA and CDR2 as SNTAGT. Trimming left V 7 bases short and J 1 base short, with 28 bases between. CDR3 length equals 19 residues. The CDR3 DNA sequence: TGTGCCAGCATGAGAGGGATTCGGAGGGGGGGAGCTCTTAACTATGGCTACACCTTC. Protein product: CASMRGIRRGGALNYGYTF.

This clonotype was detected many times. The chain is built from TRBV2 and TRBJ1-5; possible D gene TRBD1, 6 bases. The V gene's germline CDR1 is SNHLY and CDR2 FYNNEI. With 0 bases removed from V and 7 bases from J, the gap between germline ends came to 10 bases. CDR3 length equals 14 residues. The CDR3 loop reads CASSEAAGDQPQHF. The DNA of the CDR3 is TGTGCCAGCAGTGAAGCAGCAGGGGACCAGCCCCAGCATTTT.

At least ten counts were recorded for this clonotype. CDR3 sequence (DNA): TGTGCCAGCAGTTTAATCGGATTAGAGACTGAAGCTTTCTTT. Its translation: CASSLIGLETEAFF. The V call is TRBV27, the J call TRBJ1-1; D gene uncertain. Germline V CDR1 and CDR2: MNHEY, SMNVEV (reference sequence). The CDR3 loop spans 14 amino acids. V lost 2 bases, J lost 5 bases, and 12 bases lay in between.

This rearrangement joins TRBV6-2 or TRBV6-3 to TRBJ1-2, with a tentative D call TRBD1 (6 bases). Trimming removed 4 bases from V and 3 bases from J, with 18 bases in between. CDR1 is MNHEY, CDR2 SVGEGT, per germline. The length of the CDR3 is 16 residues. The CDR3 nucleotides are TGTGCCAGCAGTTCCCAGACTGAGGGGGTCGACTATGGCTACACCTTC. Amino acids: CASSSQTEGVDYGYTF.

The chain combines TRBV27 with TRBJ2-3; the D is unclear. This CDR3 comprises 14 residues. V shed 5 bases and J shed 1 base, with 10 bases lying between them. From germline, CDR1 is MNHEY and CDR2 SMNVEV (reference sequence). In DNA form, the CDR3 reads TGTGCCAGCAGTCCTGAGTTGGGCACAGATACGCAGTATTTT. The encoded protein is CASSPELGTDTQYF.

The chain joins TRBV20-1 to TRBJ1-2; no clear D gene. Germline lookup yields CDR1 DFQATT and CDR2 SNEGSKA (reference sequence). The V end was cut by 1 base, the J end by 8 bases, with 11 bases between. CDR3 size: 12 residues. The DNA of the CDR3 is TGCAGTGCTAGAGTCCGTGTCGGAGGCTACACCTTC. Residues: CSARVRVGGYTF.

This clonotype was detected many times. The chain carries TRBV28 and TRBJ1-5, with unresolved D. V lost 5 bases to trimming and J lost 2 bases, with 13 bases between them. The germline V gene encodes CDR1 MDHEN and CDR2 SYDVKM. CDR3 length: 15 amino acids. The CDR3 protein is CASSTGGFRNQPQHF. In nucleotides, the CDR3 is TGTGCCAGCAGTACCGGCGGGTTCCGCAATCAGCCCCAGCATTTT.

A note on this clonotype: This could be a read error, since a much larger clone is one nucleotide away. Likely a read error: the CDR3 ends without its conserved phenylalanine or tryptophan. The chain links TRBV12-3 or TRBV12-4 to TRBJ2-7; the match to TRBD1 covers 9 bases. This CDR3 has 15 residues. Trimming at V came to 4 bases and at J to 2 bases, leaving 6 bases not matched to a gene. CDR3 residues: CASSSRQGETYEQYY. In DNA form, the CDR3 reads TGTGCCAGCAGTTCACGACAGGGGGAGACCTACGAGCAGTACTAC.

The CDR3 bases are TGTGCCAGCAGCGCAGTCCTAAATCAGCCCCAGCATTTT. This gives the protein CASSAVLNQPQHF. The gene calls are TRBV2 and TRBJ1-5; no firm D call. V was pared by 6 bases and J by 4 bases, with 10 bases between. Germline assignment: CDR1 SNHLY and CDR2 FYNNEI. The CDR3 is 13 residues long.

This clonotype was picked up many times. The rearrangement joins TRBV4-1 to TRBJ2-7; weak D call: TRBD2 (6 bases). The V end lost 1 base, the J end lost 5 bases, and 18 bases lay between the germline ends. Germline-derived CDR1 and CDR2 are MGHRA and YSYEKL. The length of the CDR3 is 16 residues. DNA of the CDR3: TGCGCCAGCAGCCAAGTGGTACTGCGGCGGGGAAACGAGCAGTACTTC. Translation: CASSQVVLRRGNEQYF.

At least ten counts were recorded for this clonotype. The V call is TRBV11-2, the J call TRBJ1-2; D gene ambiguous. The ends were cut back, 5 bases at V and 14 bases at J, with 15 bases in the middle. The CDR3 covers 11 residues. In germline, CDR1 is SGHAT, CDR2 FQNNGV. CDR3 in DNA: TGTGCCAGCAGCCCTTTGTGGGTGCGGACCTTC. Its translation: CASSPLWVRTF.

At least ten counts were recorded for this clonotype. The chain uses TRBV2 and TRBJ1-1; D unclear. With 5 bases removed from V and 1 base from J, the gap between germline ends came to 5 bases. This CDR3 has 12 residues. Germline V gene sequence: CDR1 SNHLY, CDR2 FYNNEI. This chain's CDR3 is CASSRQNTEAFF. The CDR3 region has the DNA TGTGCCAGCAGTAGACAGAACACTGAAGCTTTCTTT.

The table lists this clonotype with many counts. The chain couples TRBV11-2 to TRBJ2-7; D is undetermined. Per the germline V gene, CDR1 is SGHAT and CDR2 is FQNNGV. This CDR3 has 14 amino acids. V was cut by 4 bases and J by 4 bases, with 14 bases left in between. CDR3 protein: CASSWGGMGYEQYF. The CDR3 DNA follows: TGTGCCAGCAGCTGGGGTGGGATGGGTTACGAGCAGTACTTC.